The T cell receptor beta chain described here comes from a study of neurological immune-mediated disorders. This clonotype was detected ten times or more. What it recognizes is unknown. It was from 2 million PBMCs stored at -80 C that the unsorted libraries were obtained. One entry per CDR3 protein results from TCRdb running MiXCR on the 5' RACE reads. The sample records some 28,000 distinct CDR3 sequences, more than 10% being singletons. General study points: Among expanded clones, no CDR3 amino acid sequences were shared across subjects, a pattern suggesting private repertoires in all groups. HTLV-1-associated myelopathy displayed the greatest TCR clonal expansion, and multiple sclerosis exhibited the smallest, lower than that of healthy controls.

The sequenced material came from PBMCs. The receptor comes from a man between 60 and 70 years old in good health.

CDR3 sequence: CASSQGAAGTDTQYF. The DNA for the CDR3 is TGCGCCAGCAGCCAAGGTGCGGCGGGCACAGATACGCAGTATTTT. The chain uses TRBV4-3 and TRBJ2-3; D not certain. V lost 1 base, J lost 1 base, and 9 bases lay in between. This CDR3 contains 15 residues. Germline CDR1 LGHNA, CDR2 YSLEER.